Sequencing of this TCR beta chain was carried out in a study of CD4+ T cells in melanoma. Clones were sequenced by immunoSEQ multiplex PCR, and TCRdb holds only the in-frame ones, with some missing. The sample contains about 120,000 clones, 92% of which appear only once. This CDR3 is 16 amino acids long. Per the germline V gene, CDR1 is MNHEY and CDR2 is SMNVEV (reference sequence). Trimming took off 3 bases at V and 5 bases at J, with 19 bases between the two ends. The V gene is TRBV27, the J gene TRBJ1-2; D is perhaps TRBD1 (6 bases). The source is a human donor with melanoma. Sequencing was carried out using peripheral blood. The DNA of the CDR3 is TGTGCCAGCAGTTTGGCCCCGGCGGACAGTAGATATGGCTACACCTTC. Translating it yields CASSLAPADSRYGYTF.